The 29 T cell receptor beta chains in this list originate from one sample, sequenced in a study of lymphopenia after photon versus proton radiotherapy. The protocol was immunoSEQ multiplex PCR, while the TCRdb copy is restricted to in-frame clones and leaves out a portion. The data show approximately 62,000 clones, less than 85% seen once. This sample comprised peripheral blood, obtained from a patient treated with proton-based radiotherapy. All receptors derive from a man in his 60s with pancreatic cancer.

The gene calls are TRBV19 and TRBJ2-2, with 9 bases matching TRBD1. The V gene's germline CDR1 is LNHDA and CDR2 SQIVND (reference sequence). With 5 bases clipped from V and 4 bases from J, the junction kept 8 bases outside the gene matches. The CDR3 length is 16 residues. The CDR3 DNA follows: TGTGCCAGTAGTTCCGGGACAGGGATCATCACCGGGGAGCTGTTTTTT. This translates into CASSSGTGIITGELFF. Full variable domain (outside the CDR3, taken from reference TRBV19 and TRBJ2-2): DGGITQSPKYLFRKEGQNVTLSCEQNLNHDAMYWYRQDPGQGLRLIYYSQIVNDFQKGDIAEGYSVSREKKESFPLTVTSAQKNPTAFYLCASSSGTGIITGELFFGEGSRLTVL.

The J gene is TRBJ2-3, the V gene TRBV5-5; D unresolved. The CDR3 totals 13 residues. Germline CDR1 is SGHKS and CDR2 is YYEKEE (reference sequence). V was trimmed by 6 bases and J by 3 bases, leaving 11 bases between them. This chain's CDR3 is CASNNKGTDTQYF. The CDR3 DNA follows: TGTGCCAGCAACAACAAAGGGACAGATACGCAGTATTTT. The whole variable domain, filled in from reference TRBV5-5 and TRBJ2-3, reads DAGVTQSPTHLIKTRGQQVTLRCSPISGHKSVSWYQQVLGQGPQFIFQYYEKEERGRGNFPDRFSARQFPNYSSELNVNALLLGDSALYLCASNNKGTDTQYFGPGTRLTVL.

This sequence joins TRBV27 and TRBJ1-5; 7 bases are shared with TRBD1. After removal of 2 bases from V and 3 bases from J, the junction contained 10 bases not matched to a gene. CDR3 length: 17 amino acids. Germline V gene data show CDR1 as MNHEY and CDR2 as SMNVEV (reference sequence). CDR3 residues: CASSLSTGTAFNQPQHF. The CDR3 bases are TGTGCCAGCAGTTTAAGTACCGGGACAGCCTTCAATCAGCCCCAGCATTTT.

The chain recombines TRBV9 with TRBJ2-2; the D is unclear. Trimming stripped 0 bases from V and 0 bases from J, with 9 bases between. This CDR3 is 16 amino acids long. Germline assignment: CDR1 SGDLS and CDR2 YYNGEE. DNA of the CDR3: TGTGCCAGCAGCGTAGGCAGTAAATCGAACACCGGGGAGCTGTTTTTT. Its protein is CASSVGSKSNTGELFF.

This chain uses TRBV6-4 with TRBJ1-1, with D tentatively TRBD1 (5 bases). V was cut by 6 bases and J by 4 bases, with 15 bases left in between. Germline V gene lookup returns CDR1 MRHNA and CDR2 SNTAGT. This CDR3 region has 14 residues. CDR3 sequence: CASSAEVGVTEAFF. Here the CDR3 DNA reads TGTGCCAGCAGCGCAGAGGTGGGGGTCACTGAAGCTTTCTTT.

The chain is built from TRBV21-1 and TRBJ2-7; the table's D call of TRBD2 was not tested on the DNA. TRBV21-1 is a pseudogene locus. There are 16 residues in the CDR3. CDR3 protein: CASTEPLARTDYEQYF. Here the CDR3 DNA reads TGTGCCAGCACCGAACCGTTAGCAAGGACTGACTACGAGCAGTACTTC.

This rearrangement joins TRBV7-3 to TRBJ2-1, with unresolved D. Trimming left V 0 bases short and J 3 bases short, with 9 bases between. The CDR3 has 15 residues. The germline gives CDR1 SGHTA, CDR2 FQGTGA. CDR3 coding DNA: TGTGCCAGCAGCTTAACGGGATCTATCTACAATGAGCAGTTCTTC. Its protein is CASSLTGSIYNEQFF. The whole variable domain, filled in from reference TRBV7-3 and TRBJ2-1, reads GAGVSQTPSNKVTEKGKYVELRCDPISGHTALYWYRQSLGQGPEFLIYFQGTGAADDSGLPNDRFFAVRPEGSVSTLKIQRTERGDSAVYLCASSLTGSIYNEQFFGPGTRLTVL.

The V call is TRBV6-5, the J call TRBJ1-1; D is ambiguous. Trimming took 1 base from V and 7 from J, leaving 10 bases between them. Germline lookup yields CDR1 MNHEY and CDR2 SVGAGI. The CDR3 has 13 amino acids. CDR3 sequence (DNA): TGTGCCAGCAGTTACTTGCCGTCGGATGAAGCTTTCTTT. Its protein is CASSYLPSDEAFF.

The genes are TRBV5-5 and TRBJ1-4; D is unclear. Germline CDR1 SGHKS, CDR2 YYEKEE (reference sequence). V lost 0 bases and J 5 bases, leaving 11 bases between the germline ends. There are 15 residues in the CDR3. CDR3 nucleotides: TGTGCCAGCAGCTTGGTTACTGGGCCGAATGAAAAACTGTTTTTT. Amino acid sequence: CASSLVTGPNEKLFF.

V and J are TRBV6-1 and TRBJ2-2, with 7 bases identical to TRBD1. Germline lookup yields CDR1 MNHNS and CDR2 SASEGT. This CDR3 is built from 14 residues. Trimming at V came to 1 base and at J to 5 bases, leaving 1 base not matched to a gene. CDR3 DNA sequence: TGTGCCAGCAGTGAAGTACAGGGGACCGGGGAGCTGTTTTTT. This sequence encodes CASSEVQGTGELFF.

The CDR3 DNA is TGTGCCAGCAGCCCCCGGACAGGGTCAGATACGCAGTATTTT. Translated, it gives CASSPRTGSDTQYF. The gene calls are TRBV7-9 and TRBJ2-3; TRBD1 aligns across 8 bases. Germline CDR1 is SEHNR and CDR2 is FQNEAQ (reference sequence). The trim removed 5 bases at V and 4 bases at J, leaving 5 bases unmatched. The CDR3 runs to 14 residues.

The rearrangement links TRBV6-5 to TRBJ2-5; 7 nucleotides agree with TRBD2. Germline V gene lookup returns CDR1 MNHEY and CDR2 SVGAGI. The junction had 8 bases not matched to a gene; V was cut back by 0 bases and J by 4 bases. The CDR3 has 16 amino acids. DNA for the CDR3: TGTGCCAGCAGTTACTCTCCCGGCGGGAGAGGAGAGACCCAGTACTTC. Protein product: CASSYSPGGRGETQYF.

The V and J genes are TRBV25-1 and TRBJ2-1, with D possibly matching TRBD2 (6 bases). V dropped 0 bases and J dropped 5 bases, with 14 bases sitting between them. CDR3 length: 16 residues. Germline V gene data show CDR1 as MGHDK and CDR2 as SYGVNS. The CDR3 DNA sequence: TGTGCCAGCAGTGAATACGAGCCCACGGGGGACAATGAGCAGTTCTTC. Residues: CASSEYEPTGDNEQFF.

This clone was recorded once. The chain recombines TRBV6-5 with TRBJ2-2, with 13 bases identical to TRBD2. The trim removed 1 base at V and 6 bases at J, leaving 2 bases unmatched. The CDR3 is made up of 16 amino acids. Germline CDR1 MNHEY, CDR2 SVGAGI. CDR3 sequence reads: CASSYLTSGRPGELFF. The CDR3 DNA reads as TGTGCCAGCAGTTACTTGACTAGCGGGAGGCCCGGGGAGCTGTTTTTT.

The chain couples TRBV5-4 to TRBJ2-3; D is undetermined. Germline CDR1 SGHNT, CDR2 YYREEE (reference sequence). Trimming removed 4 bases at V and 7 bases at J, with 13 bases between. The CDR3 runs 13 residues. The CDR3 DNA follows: TGTGCCAGCAGCCCGGACCGTCATTATACGCAGTATTTT. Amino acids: CASSPDRHYTQYF.

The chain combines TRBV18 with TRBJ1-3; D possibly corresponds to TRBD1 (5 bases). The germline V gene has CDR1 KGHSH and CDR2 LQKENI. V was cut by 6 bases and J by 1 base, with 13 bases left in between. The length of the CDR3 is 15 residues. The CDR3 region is CASSGTLASGNTIYF. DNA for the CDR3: TGTGCCAGCTCTGGGACGTTAGCATCTGGAAACACCATATATTTT.

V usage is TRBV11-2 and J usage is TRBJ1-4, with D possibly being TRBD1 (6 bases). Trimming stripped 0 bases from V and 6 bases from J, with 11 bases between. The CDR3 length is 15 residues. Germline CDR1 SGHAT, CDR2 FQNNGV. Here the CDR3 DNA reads TGTGCCAGCAGCTTAGAGTACAGGGTCGATGAAAAACTGTTTTTT. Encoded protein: CASSLEYRVDEKLFF.

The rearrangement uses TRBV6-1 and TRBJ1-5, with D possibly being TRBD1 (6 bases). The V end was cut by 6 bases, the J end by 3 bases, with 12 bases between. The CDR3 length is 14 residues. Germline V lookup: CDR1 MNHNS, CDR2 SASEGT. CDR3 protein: CASSMDSYNQPQHF. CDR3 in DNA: TGTGCCAGCAGCATGGACAGCTACAATCAGCCCCAGCATTTT.

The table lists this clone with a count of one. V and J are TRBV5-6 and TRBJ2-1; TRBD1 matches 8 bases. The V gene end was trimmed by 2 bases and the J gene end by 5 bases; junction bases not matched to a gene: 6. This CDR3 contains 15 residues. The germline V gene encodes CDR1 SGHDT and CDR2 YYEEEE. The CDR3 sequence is CASSFSPGGHNEQFF. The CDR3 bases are TGTGCCAGCAGCTTTAGTCCAGGGGGCCACAATGAGCAGTTCTTC.

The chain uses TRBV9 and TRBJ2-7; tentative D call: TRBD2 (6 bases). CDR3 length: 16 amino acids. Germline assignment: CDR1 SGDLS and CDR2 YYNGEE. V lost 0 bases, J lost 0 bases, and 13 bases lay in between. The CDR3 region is CASSVEGTGSSYEQYF. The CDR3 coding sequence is TGTGCCAGCAGCGTAGAAGGGACTGGGAGCTCCTACGAGCAGTACTTC.

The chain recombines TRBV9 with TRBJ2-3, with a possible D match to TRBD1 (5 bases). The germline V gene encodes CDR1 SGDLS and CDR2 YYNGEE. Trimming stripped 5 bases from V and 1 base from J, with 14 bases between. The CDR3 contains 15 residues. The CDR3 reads CASSAPRAGTDTQYF. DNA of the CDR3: TGTGCCAGCAGTGCCCCCAGGGCTGGCACAGATACGCAGTATTTT. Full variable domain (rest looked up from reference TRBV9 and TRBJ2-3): DSGVTQTPKHLITATGQRVTLRCSPRSGDLSVYWYQQSLDQGLQFLIQYYNGEERAKGNILERFSAQQFPDLHSELNLSSLELGDSALYFCASSAPRAGTDTQYFGPGTRLTVL.

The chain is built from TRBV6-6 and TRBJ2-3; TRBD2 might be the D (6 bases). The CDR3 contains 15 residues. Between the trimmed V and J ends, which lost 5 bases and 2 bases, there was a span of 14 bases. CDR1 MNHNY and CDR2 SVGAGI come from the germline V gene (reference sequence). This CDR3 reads CASSLYSSATDTQYF. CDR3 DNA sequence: TGTGCCAGCAGTCTTTATTCTAGCGCCACAGATACGCAGTATTTT.

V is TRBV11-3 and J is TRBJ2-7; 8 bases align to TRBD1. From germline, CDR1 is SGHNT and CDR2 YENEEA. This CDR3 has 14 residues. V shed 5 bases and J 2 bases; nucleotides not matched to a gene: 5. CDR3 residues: CASSRGQVAYEQYF. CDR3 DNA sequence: TGTGCCAGCAGCAGGGGACAGGTCGCCTACGAGCAGTACTTC. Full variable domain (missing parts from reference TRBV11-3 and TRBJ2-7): EAGVVQSPRYKIIEKKQPVAFWCNPISGHNTLYWYLQNLGQGPELLIRYENEEAVDDSQLPKDRFSAERLKGVDSTLKIQPAELGDSAVYLCASSRGQVAYEQYFGPGTRLTVT.

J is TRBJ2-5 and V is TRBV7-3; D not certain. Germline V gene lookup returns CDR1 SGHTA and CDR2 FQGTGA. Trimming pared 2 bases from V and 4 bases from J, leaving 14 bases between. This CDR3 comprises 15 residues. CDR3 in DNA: TGTGCCAGCAGCTTATACCGGGCCCTCGGAGAGACCCAGTACTTC. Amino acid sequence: CASSLYRALGETQYF.

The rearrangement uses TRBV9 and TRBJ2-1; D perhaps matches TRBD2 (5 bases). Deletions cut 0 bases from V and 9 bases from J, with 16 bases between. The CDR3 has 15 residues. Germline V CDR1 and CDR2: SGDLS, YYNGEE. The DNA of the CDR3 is TGTGCCAGCAGCGTAGCTATGGACTCCCGGGGTGAGCAGTTCTTC. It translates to CASSVAMDSRGEQFF.

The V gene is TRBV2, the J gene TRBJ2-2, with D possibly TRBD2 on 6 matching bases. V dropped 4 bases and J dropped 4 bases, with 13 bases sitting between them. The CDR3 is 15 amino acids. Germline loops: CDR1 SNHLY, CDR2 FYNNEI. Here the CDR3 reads CASSVRGIGTGELFF. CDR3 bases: TGTGCCAGCAGTGTACGGGGGATCGGCACCGGGGAGCTGTTTTTT.

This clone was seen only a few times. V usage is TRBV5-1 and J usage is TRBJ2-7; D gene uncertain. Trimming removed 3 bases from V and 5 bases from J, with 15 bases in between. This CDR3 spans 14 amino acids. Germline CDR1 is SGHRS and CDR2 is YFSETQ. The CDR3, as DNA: TGCGCCAGCAGCTCGGACGGGTTGGGAAACGAGCAGTACTTC. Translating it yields CASSSDGLGNEQYF.

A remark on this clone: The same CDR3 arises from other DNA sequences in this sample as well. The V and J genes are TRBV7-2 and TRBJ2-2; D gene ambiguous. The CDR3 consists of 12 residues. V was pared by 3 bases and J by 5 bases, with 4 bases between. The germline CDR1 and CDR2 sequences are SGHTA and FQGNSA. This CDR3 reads CASSFSTGELFF. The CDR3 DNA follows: TGTGCCAGCAGCTTTTCTACCGGGGAGCTGTTTTTT.

CDR3 loop: CASSFSGNTIYF. The CDR3 bases are TGTGCCAGCAGCTTCTCTGGAAACACCATATATTTT. V and J are TRBV5-5 and TRBJ1-3; D not certain. This CDR3 is built from 12 residues. Germline V lookup: CDR1 SGHKS, CDR2 YYEKEE (reference sequence). Trimming left V 2 bases short and J 0 bases short, with 0 bases between. Combining the CDR3 with reference TRBV5-5 and TRBJ1-3 gives the whole variable domain DAGVTQSPTHLIKTRGQQVTLRCSPISGHKSVSWYQQVLGQGPQFIFQYYEKEERGRGNFPDRFSARQFPNYSSELNVNALLLGDSALYLCASSFSGNTIYFGEGSWLTVV.